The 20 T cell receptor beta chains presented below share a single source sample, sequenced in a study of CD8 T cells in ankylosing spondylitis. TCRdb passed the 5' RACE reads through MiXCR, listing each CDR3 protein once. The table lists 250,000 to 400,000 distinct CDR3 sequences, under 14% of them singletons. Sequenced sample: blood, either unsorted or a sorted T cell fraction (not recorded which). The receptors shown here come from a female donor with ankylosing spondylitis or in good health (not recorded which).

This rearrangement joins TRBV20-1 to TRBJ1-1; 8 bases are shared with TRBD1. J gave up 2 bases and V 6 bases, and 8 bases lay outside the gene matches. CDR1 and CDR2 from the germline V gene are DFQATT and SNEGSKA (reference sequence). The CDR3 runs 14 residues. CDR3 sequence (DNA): TGCAGTGCCGGGAGGACAGGGAGAAACACTGAAGCTTTCTTT. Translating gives CSAGRTGRNTEAFF.

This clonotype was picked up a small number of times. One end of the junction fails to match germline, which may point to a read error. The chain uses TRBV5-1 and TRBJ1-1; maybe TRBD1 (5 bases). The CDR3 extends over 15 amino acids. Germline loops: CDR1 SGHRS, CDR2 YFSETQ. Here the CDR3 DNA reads TGCGCCAGCAGCTTGGACCATAGGGGAGACACTGAAGCTGTCTTT. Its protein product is CASSLDHRGDTEAVF.

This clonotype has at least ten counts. This CDR3 is CRAKRDRGYEQYF. The CDR3 DNA reads as TGCAGGGCAAAACGGGACAGGGGTTACGAGCAGTACTTC. The chain couples TRBV20-1 to TRBJ2-7, with TRBD1 identical over 10 bases. This CDR3 spans 13 amino acids. CDR1 DFQATT and CDR2 SNEGSKA come from the germline V gene (reference sequence).

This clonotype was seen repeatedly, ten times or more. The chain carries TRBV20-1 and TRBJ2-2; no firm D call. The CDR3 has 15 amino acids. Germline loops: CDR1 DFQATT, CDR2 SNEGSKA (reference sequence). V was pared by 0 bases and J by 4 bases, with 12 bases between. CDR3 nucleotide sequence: TGCAGTGCTAGAGATCCTCAGATATCCACCGGGGAGCTGTTTTTT. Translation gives CSARDPQISTGELFF.

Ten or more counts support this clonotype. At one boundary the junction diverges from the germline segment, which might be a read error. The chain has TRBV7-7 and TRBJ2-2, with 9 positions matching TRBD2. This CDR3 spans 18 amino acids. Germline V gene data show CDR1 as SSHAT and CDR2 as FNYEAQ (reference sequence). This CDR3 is CASSLGGGAIPNTGELFF. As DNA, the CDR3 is TGTGCTAGCAGCTTAGGCGGGGGGGCCATCCCGAACACCGGGGAGCTGTTTTTT.

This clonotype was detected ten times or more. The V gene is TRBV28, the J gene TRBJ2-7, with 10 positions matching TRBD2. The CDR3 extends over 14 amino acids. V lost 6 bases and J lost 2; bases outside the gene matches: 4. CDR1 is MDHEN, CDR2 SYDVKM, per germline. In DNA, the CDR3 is TGTGCCAGCAGCGAAAGCGGGAGGGCCTACGAGCAGTACTTC. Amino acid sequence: CASSESGRAYEQYF.

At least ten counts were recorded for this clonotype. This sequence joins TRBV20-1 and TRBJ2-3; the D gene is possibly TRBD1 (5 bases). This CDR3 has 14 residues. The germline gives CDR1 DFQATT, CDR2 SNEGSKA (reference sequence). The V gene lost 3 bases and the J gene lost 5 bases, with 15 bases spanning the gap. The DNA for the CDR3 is TGCAGTGCTAGTTCCAGGGTTTTGGTAGATACGCAGTATTTT. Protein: CSASSRVLVDTQYF.

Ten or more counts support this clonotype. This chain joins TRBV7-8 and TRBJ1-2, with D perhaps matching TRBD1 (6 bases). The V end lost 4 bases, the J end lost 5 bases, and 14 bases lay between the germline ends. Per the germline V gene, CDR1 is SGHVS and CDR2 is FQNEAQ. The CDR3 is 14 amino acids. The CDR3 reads CASSSRTVRYGYTF. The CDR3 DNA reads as TGTGCCAGCAGCTCAAGGACAGTCCGATATGGCTACACCTTC.

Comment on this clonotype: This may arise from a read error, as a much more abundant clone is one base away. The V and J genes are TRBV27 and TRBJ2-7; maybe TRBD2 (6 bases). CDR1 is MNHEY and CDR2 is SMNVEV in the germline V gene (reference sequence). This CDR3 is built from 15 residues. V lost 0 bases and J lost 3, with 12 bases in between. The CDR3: CASSLSRRGLYEQYF. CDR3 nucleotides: TGTGCCAGCAGTTTATCGAGAAGGGGACTCTACGAGCAGTACTTC.

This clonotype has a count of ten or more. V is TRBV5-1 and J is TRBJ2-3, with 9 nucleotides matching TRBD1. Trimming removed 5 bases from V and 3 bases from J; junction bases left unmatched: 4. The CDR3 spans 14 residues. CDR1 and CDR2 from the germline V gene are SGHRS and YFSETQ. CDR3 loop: CASSEGQGTDTQYF. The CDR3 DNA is TGCGCCAGCAGTGAGGGACAGGGAACAGATACGCAGTATTTT.

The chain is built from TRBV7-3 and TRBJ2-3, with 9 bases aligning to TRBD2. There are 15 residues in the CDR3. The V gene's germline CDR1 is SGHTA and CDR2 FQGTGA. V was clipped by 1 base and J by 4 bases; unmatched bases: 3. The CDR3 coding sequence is TGTGCCAGCAGCTTAAGCGGGGGGGCTTCAGATACGCAGTATTTT. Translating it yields CASSLSGGASDTQYF. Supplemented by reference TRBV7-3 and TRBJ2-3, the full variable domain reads GAGVSQTPSNKVTEKGKYVELRCDPISGHTALYWYRQSLGQGPEFLIYFQGTGAADDSGLPNDRFFAVRPEGSVSTLKIQRTERGDSAVYLCASSLSGGASDTQYFGPGTRLTVL.

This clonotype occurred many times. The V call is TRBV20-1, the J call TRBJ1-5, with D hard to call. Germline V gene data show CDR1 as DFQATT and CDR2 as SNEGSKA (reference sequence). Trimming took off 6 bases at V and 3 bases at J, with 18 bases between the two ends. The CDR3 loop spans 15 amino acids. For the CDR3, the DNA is TGCAGTGCAGCCCTCGGAGGGCGATACAATCAGCCCCAGCATTTT. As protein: CSAALGGRYNQPQHF.

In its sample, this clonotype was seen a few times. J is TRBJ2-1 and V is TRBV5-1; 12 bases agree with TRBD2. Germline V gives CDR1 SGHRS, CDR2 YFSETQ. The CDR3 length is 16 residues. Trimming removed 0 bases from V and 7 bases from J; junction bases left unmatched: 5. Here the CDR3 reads CASSLGLAGGINEQFF. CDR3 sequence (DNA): TGCGCCAGCAGCTTGGGTCTAGCGGGAGGGATTAATGAGCAGTTCTTC. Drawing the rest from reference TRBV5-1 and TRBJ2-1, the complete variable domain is KAGVTQTPRYLIKTRGQQVTLSCSPISGHRSVSWYQQTPGQGLQFLFEYFSETQRNKGNFPGRFSGRQFSNSRSEMNVSTLELGDSALYLCASSLGLAGGINEQFFGPGTRLTVL.

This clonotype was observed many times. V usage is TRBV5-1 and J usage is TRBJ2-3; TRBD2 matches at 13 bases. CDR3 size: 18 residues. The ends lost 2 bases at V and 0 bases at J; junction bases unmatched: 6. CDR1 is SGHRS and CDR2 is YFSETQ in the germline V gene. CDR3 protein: CASSFGTSGVLSTDTQYF. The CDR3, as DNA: TGCGCCAGCAGCTTCGGGACTAGCGGGGTCCTGAGCACAGATACGCAGTATTTT.

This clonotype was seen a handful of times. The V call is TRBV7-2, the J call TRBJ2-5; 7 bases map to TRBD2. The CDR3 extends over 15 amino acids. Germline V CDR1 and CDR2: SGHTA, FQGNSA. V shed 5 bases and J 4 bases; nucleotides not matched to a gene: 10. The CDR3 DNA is TGTGCCAGCAGCACACGGGCGGGAGAAACAGAGACCCAGTACTTC. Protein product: CASSTRAGETETQYF.

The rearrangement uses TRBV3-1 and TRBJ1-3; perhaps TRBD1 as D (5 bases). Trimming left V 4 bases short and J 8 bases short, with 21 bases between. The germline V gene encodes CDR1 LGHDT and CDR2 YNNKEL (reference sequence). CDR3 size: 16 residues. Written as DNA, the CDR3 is TGTGCCAGCAGCCTGGGGCCAGGGCTGGTCGGGGACACCATATATTTT. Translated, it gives CASSLGPGLVGDTIYF.

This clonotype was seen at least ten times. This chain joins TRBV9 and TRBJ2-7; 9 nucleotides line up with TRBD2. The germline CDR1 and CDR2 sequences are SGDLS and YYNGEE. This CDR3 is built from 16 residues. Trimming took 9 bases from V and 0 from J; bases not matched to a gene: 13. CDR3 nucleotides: TGTGCCACCCAGAGCGGGGGGCTACCTCTCTCCTACGAGCAGTACTTC. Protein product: CATQSGGLPLSYEQYF.

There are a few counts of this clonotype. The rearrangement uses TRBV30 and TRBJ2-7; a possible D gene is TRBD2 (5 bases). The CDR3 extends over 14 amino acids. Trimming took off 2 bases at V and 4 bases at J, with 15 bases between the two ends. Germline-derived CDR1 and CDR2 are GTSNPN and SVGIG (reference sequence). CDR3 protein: CAWSYGGFRYEQYF. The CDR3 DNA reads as TGTGCCTGGAGTTACGGCGGGTTTAGGTACGAGCAGTACTTC.

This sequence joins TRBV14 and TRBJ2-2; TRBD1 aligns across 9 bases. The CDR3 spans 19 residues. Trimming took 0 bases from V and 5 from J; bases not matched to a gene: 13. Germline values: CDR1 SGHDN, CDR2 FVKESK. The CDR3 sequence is CASSQDGRRDRESTGELFF. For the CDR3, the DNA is TGTGCCAGCAGCCAAGATGGACGCCGGGACAGGGAAAGTACCGGGGAGCTGTTTTTT.

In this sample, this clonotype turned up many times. The CDR3 sequence: CASSGTAQNYGYTF. CDR3 nucleotide sequence: TGCGCCAGCTCTGGGACAGCCCAAAACTATGGCTACACCTTC. This chain uses TRBV5-1 with TRBJ1-2; TRBD1 aligns across 7 bases. The CDR3 is made up of 14 amino acids. The germline gives CDR1 SGHRS, CDR2 YFSETQ. The V gene end was trimmed by 7 bases and the J gene end by 2 bases; junction bases not matched to a gene: 8. Filled out from reference TRBV5-1 and TRBJ1-2, the complete variable domain reads KAGVTQTPRYLIKTRGQQVTLSCSPISGHRSVSWYQQTPGQGLQFLFEYFSETQRNKGNFPGRFSGRQFSNSRSEMNVSTLELGDSALYLCASSGTAQNYGYTFGSGTRLTVV.